This T cell receptor (beta chain) was captured in a study of T cells after yellow fever vaccination. The CDR3 runs to 18 residues. In germline, CDR1 is DFQATT, CDR2 SNEGSKA (reference sequence). After removal of 6 bases from V and 0 bases from J, the junction contained 17 bases not matched to a gene. Via MiXCR, TCRdb re-called the 5' RACE reads, giving one row per CDR3 protein. The profile shows 230,000 or so distinct CDR3 sequences, 6.5% to 7.5% of them singletons. This specimen was CD4+ T cells sorted from PBMCs, taken on the day of the yellow fever booster vaccination. The chain links TRBV20-1 to TRBJ2-5, with 9 positions matching TRBD2. This clonotype was sampled from a man younger than 45 who received the YFV17D yellow fever vaccine. The chain's CDR3 is CSAITIGGLAGNQETQYF. Written as DNA, the CDR3 is TGCAGTGCCATAACAATAGGGGGCCTAGCGGGAAACCAAGAGACCCAGTACTTC.